These 2 T cell receptor beta chains came from one sample sequenced in a study of technical replicates of blood from several donors. The repertoire was sequenced with immunoSEQ multiplex PCR; TCRdb's copy has only in-frame clones and lacks some. Of roughly 80,000 clones listed, 85% to 95% are singletons. The sample consisted of T cells isolated from PBMCs. The receptors were gathered from a human donor in good health.

J is TRBJ2-1 and V is TRBV7-3; 11 bases map to TRBD2. Losses at the gene ends were 4 bases for V and 7 bases for J; bases not matched to a gene: 6. The CDR3 is made up of 15 amino acids. The germline gives CDR1 SGHTA, CDR2 FQGTGA. The CDR3 loop reads CASSSTSGASNEQFF. In DNA, the CDR3 is TGTGCCAGCAGCTCGACTAGCGGGGCCTCAAATGAGCAGTTCTTC.

This clone occurred a few times. This chain uses TRBV19 with TRBJ2-2; 7 bases match TRBD2. The CDR3 sequence is 13 residues long. V trimming: 3 bases; J trimming: 10 bases; junction bases outside the gene matches: 5. CDR1 is LNHDA and CDR2 is SQIVND in the germline V gene (reference sequence). For the CDR3, the DNA is TGTGCCAGTAGTATCGGGGGAGGGGTGGAGCTGTTTTTT. Amino acid sequence: CASSIGGGVELFF.